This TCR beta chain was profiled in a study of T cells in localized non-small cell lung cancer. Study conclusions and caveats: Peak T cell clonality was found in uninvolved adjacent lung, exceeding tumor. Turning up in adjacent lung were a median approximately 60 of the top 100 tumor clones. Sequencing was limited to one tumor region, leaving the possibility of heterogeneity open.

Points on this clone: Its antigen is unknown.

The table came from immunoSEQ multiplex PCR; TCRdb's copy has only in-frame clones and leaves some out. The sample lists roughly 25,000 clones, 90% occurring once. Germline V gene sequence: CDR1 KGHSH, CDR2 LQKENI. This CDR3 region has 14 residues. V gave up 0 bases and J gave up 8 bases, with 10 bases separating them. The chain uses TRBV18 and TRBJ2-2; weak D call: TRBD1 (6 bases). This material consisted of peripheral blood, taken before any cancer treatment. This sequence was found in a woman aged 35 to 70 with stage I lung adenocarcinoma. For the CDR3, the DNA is TGTGCCAGCTCACCACCGGGGGCAAAAGGGGAGCTGTTTTTT. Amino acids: CASSPPGAKGELFF.